This T cell receptor beta chain was obtained from a study of molecular identifiers for immune sequencing clone quantification. Study-level results: Identical TCR molecules that share a barcode could lead to an underestimation of highly expanded clone sizes.

MiXCR, run by TCRdb on the PCR reads, gives a single entry per CDR3 protein. The sample records 55,000 to 75,000 distinct CDR3 sequences, roughly 20% being singletons. In this sample, this clonotype turned up many times. Its cognate antigen is unknown. Germline V gives CDR1 MDHEN, CDR2 SYDVKM. V lost 4 bases, J lost 0 bases, and 10 bases lay in between. There are 14 residues in the CDR3. The chain has TRBV28 and TRBJ2-7; D is possibly TRBD1 (6 bases). This TCR was recovered from a human donor in good health. Some libraries in this study had Jurkat cell RNA spiked in. Source material: naive CD8+ T cells from blood, with Jurkat cell RNA spiked in. Described subset: FACS-sorted CD8+CD4-CCR7+CD45RA+ naive T cells. CDR3 bases: TGTGCCAGCAGTTACTGGGACAACTCCTACGAGCAGTACTTC. Translating gives CASSYWDNSYEQYF.